One T cell receptor beta chain is described in this entry. This sample was taken from a study of blood T cell repertoires in COVID-19. Patients from Seattle were sampled longitudinally, starting during active infection. Sequenced by immunoSEQ multiplex PCR; TCRdb stores in-frame clones only, minus some. The sample lists 440,000 or so clones, 89% seen once, with 1.5% to 1.9% in the top ten. The CDR3 loop spans 14 amino acids. Germline values: CDR1 LGHNA, CDR2 YNFKEQ. V lost 1 base and J 4 bases, leaving 10 bases between the germline ends. The sequenced material came from peripheral blood. V gene TRBV4-2 combines with J gene TRBJ1-1; D remains ambiguous. This sequence originates from a woman aged 35 to 49 with COVID-19, enrolled during active disease. CDR3 in DNA: TGTGCCAGCAGCCAAGGTAGAGGGAGCACTGAAGCTTTCTTT. Its protein is CASSQGRGSTEAFF.